This paragraph covers one TCR beta chain sequence. In the authors' methods: Amplification of reference gene primers was used by the study to estimate nucleated cell counts. Sequenced by immunoSEQ multiplex PCR; TCRdb stores in-frame clones only, minus some. The V and J calls and clone size come from that table; D and trimming were worked out from the DNA. The sample includes 88,000 or so clones, approximately 85% of them seen just once. With V trimmed by 2 bases and J by 3 bases, 1 base remained unmatched. The CDR3 runs to 13 residues. Germline CDR1 is MNHEY and CDR2 is SVGAGI. The data were taken from a study of blood T cell repertoires in COVID-19. Overall study: The analysed material was cDNA or gDNA that came from T cells, B-cell-depleted T cells, or PBMCs.

Sequenced sample: peripheral blood. The chain joins TRBV6-5 to TRBJ2-7; 7 bases agree with TRBD1. The clonotype originates from a man between 60 and 75 years old with acute or convalescent COVID-19. CDR3 bases: TGTGCCAGCAGTTACCGGGACAGCTACGAGCAGTACTTC. Protein: CASSYRDSYEQYF.